This record looks at one T cell receptor beta chain sequence and its context. Some clones are missing from TCRdb's copy, which holds only in-frame ones; the method was immunoSEQ multiplex PCR. This table holds roughly 330,000 clones, roughly 88% found once. The V end lost 6 bases, the J end lost 3 bases, and 7 bases lay between the germline ends. Germline-derived CDR1 and CDR2 are SGHKS and YYEKEE (reference sequence). The CDR3 contains 11 residues. This entry is derived from a study of Ad26.COV2.S vaccination and SARS-CoV-2 variants. Treatment defined: roughly 19 received Ad26.COV2.S at low or high dose, single or two shots; 5 received placebo; per-sample allocation not given. Sampling was done on day 63 after the first vaccine or placebo injection.

Sequences were derived from peripheral blood, sampled in a trial of Ad26.COV2.S vaccine versus placebo. The V and J genes are TRBV5-5 and TRBJ2-7; D call uncertain. The sequence derives from a person between 18 and 59 years old who received the Ad26.COV2.S COVID-19 vaccine or a placebo. The CDR3, as DNA: TGTGCCAGCACCGGTTACTACGAGCAGTACTTC. Translation: CASTGYYEQYF.